This is a list of T cell receptor beta chains from one sample in a study of T cell responses to AZD1222 COVID-19 vaccine. The protocol was immunoSEQ multiplex PCR, while the TCRdb copy is restricted to in-frame clones and leaves out a portion. This repertoire shows 150,000 or so clones, roughly 92% found once; its top ten account for more than 4.5%. The specimen was peripheral blood, collected on day 0 of AZD1222 vaccination. These receptors were taken from an adult in good health. CDR3s include the opening cysteine and the closing phenylalanine or tryptophan. The D gene is left open where the match is weak. The listing skips clone size in some rows; elsewhere it reads once, few, many or a size class.

>TRBD1|TRBV6-5|TRBJ1-6|once
TGTGCCAGCAGTTACTCCAGGGGGACCCTTAATTCACCCCTCCACTTT
CASSYSRGTLNSPLHF
>TRBD2|TRBV5-1|TRBJ2-7|.
TGCGCCAGCAGCCCTCCCCTTAGCGGGAGCTTGACCTACGAGCAGTACTTC
CASSPPLSGSLTYEQYF
>.|TRBV5-5|TRBJ1-5|.
TGTGCCAGCAGCTTGGAGGTGGGAGAGGATTGGAATCAGCCCCAGCATTTT
CASSLEVGEDWNQPQHF
>.|TRBV7-9|TRBJ2-7|once
TGTGCCAGCAGCACCAGAAGGACGGAATCCTACGAGCAGTACTTC
CASSTRRTESYEQYF
>.|TRBV3-1/TRBV3-2|TRBJ1-3|.
TGTGCCAGCAGCCACGGAAACACCATATATTTT
CASSHGNTIYF
>.|TRBV15|TRBJ2-7|.
TGTGCCACCAGCACCACAGGGATCTACGAGCAGTACTTC
CATSTTGIYEQYF
>.|TRBV5-1|TRBJ2-3|.
TGCGCCAGCAGCGAGTCACTAGCAGGCACGCAGTATTTT
CASSESLAGTQYF
>.|TRBV19|TRBJ2-5|.
TGTGCCAGTAGTATACGTCCCATTAGCGCGGAGACCCAGTACTTC
CASSIRPISAETQYF
>.|TRBV5-6|TRBJ2-7|.
TGTGCCAGCAGCACCCCCTCGCGGATTCCCTACGAGCAGTACTTC
CASSTPSRIPYEQYF
>.|TRBV2|TRBJ1-4|.
TGTGCCAGCAGTGAAAATTTGGGGGCGGGTAATGAAAAACTGTTTTTT
CASSENLGAGNEKLFF
>.|TRBV5-4|TRBJ1-4|.
TGTGCCAGCAGCTTGGGTCCTACAGGTGTAAATGAAAAACTGTTTTTT
CASSLGPTGVNEKLFF
>.|TRBV19|TRBJ2-1|few
TGTGCCAGTAGTACGTCGGTTAGCTCCTACAATGAGCAGTTCTTC
CASSTSVSSYNEQFF
>.|TRBV5-4|TRBJ1-2|.
TGTGCCAGCAGCTTGGCCCTGGGCGGCTACACCTTC
CASSLALGGYTF
>TRBD2|TRBV18|TRBJ2-1|.
TGTGCCAGCTCACCGCTAGCGGGTTCGGCAGGTGAGCAGTTCTTC
CASSPLAGSAGEQFF
>TRBD1|TRBV27|TRBJ1-4|.
TGTGCCAGCAGTTTACAGGGGGCCGGAGAAAAACTGTTTTTT
CASSLQGAGEKLFF
>.|TRBV2|TRBJ2-7|.
TGTGCCAGCAGTGAGGAGTACTCCTACGAGCAGTACTTC
CASSEEYSYEQYF
>TRBD1|TRBV18|TRBJ1-2|.
TGTGCCAGCTCACCACTCGACCAGGGACAGACCGATGGCTACACCTTC
CASSPLDQGQTDGYTF
>.|TRBV12-3/TRBV12-4|TRBJ1-6|.
TGTGCCAGCAGGCCCACAGAGGGTTCACCCCTCCACTTT
CASRPTEGSPLHF
>.|TRBV6-6|TRBJ1-4|.
TGTGCCAGCAGTCACACGACGCTGGGGGGGGCAACTAATGAAAAACTGTTTTTT
CASSHTTLGGATNEKLFF
>.|TRBV6-5|TRBJ2-6|.
TGTGCCAGCAGCAACAGAACTGGGGCCAACGTCCTGACTTTC
CASSNRTGANVLTF
>TRBD1|TRBV14|TRBJ2-1|.
TGTGCCAGCAGCCTTGACAGGGCATCCTACAATGAGCAGTTCTTC
CASSLDRASYNEQFF
>TRBD2|TRBV7-2|TRBJ2-2|.
TGTGCCAGCAGCTTTAGCGGGGAGAACACCGGGGAGCTGTTTTTT
CASSFSGENTGELFF
>.|TRBV19|TRBJ1-1|.
TGTGCCAGTAGTTCCACGGGACACTCGAACACTGAAGCTTTCTTT
CASSSTGHSNTEAFF
>.|TRBV28|TRBJ1-1|.
TGTGCCAGCCTTTCAACACGGAACACTGAAGCTTTCTTT
CASLSTRNTEAFF
>.|TRBV6-9|TRBJ1-2|.
TGTGCCAGTGGACTCCGGGACCTGGAGGGCTACACCTTC
CASGLRDLEGYTF
>.|TRBV28|TRBJ1-1|once
TGTGCCAGCAGTTTATCGGCCGGATGGAACACTGAAGCTTTCTTT
CASSLSAGWNTEAFF
>.|TRBV28|TRBJ2-7|.
TGTGCCAGCAGTTTAAAATCTGAGCAGTACTTC
CASSLKSEQYF
>TRBD2|TRBV11-1|TRBJ2-3|once
TGTGCCAGCAGCCCAGCGGGGGGTAGGGGAGATACGCAGTATTTT
CASSPAGGRGDTQYF
>TRBD1|TRBV27|TRBJ1-4|.
TGTGCCAGCAGTCTATGGGGGACAGGGCCGTTGTTTTTT
CASSLWGTGPLFF
>.|TRBV28|TRBJ2-7|.
TGTGCCAGCAGTTTAGATGCCGGACCCAGGTCCTACGAGCAGTACTTC
CASSLDAGPRSYEQYF
>.|TRBV15|TRBJ1-3|.
TGTGCCACCAGCAGAGATTTGACAAGCTCTGGAAACACCATATATTTT
CATSRDLTSSGNTIYF
>.|TRBV10-1|TRBJ1-2|.
TGCGCCAGCAGAGAGCCTACGAAAGGTGCTCCCTATGGCTACACCTTC
CASREPTKGAPYGYTF
>.|TRBV6-5|TRBJ2-7|.
TGTGCCAGCAGTTACTCTCTAACAGGGAGCTCCTACGAGCAGTACTTC
CASSYSLTGSSYEQYF
>.|TRBV27|TRBJ1-4|.
TGTGCCAGCAGTTTACTGGGGGCTAATGAAAAACTGTTTTTT
CASSLLGANEKLFF
>TRBD1|TRBV2|TRBJ1-6|.
TGTGCCAGCAGATCGATGACAGGGATCTCCTATAATTCACCCCTCCACTTT
CASRSMTGISYNSPLHF
>.|TRBV28|TRBJ1-5|.
TGTGCCAGCACTATGACCAATCAGCCCCAGCATTTT
CASTMTNQPQHF
>.|TRBV5-4|TRBJ1-2|.
TGTGCCAGCAGCTTGCTGACCTCTAACTATGGCTACACCTTC
CASSLLTSNYGYTF
>.|TRBV7-8|TRBJ2-7|.
TGTGCCAGCAGCTTAGGCAGGGTAACCTACGAGCAGTACTTC
CASSLGRVTYEQYF
>.|TRBV5-1|TRBJ1-1|.
TGCGCCACCAGGAACAGTCCTGGGACTGAAGCTTTCTTT
CATRNSPGTEAFF
>.|TRBV19|TRBJ1-4|.
TGTGCCAGTAGCGCGTGGGAGAGGACTAATGAAAAACTGTTTTTT
CASSAWERTNEKLFF
>.|TRBV6-5|TRBJ2-5|once
TGTGCCAGCAGAAGGAATGACAGGAGCCAAGAGACCCAGTACTTC
CASRRNDRSQETQYF
>.|TRBV12-2|TRBJ1-1|.
TGTGCAAGTCGCTTAGCCAGGGGCCTCATGAACACTGAAGCTTTCTTT
CASRLARGLMNTEAFF
>.|TRBV25-1|TRBJ2-3|.
TGTGCCAGCAGGGGCAGGGGGGCTAGCACAGATACGCAGTATTTT
CASRGRGASTDTQYF
>.|TRBV24-1|TRBJ2-1|.
TGTGCCACCAGTGATTCCCAGGGGCCTGTGGACAATGAGCAGTTCTTC
CATSDSQGPVDNEQFF
>TRBD2|TRBV7-8|TRBJ2-5|few
TGTGCCAGCAGCTTAGAACTAGCGGGCCGGTTTGTGACCCAGTACTTC
CASSLELAGRFVTQYF
>TRBD1|TRBV10-3|TRBJ2-2|few
TGTGCCATCAGTGAGTCCACAGGGGAGACCGGGGAGCTGTTTTTT
CAISESTGETGELFF
>.|TRBV9|TRBJ2-2|once
TGTGCCAGCAGCGCCGGGGGCGACACCGGGGAGCTGTTTTTT
CASSAGGDTGELFF
>.|TRBV6-4|TRBJ2-1|once
TGTGCCAGCAGTCCGAGGGAGGCGTCCACTGGACATGAGCAGTTCTTC
CASSPREASTGHEQFF
>TRBD2|TRBV29-1|TRBJ2-1|.
TGCAGCGCTCGAATGACTAGCGGGAGGGCGTACAATGAGCAGTTCTTC
CSARMTSGRAYNEQFF
>.|TRBV19|TRBJ2-1|.
TGTGCCAGTAGTCATCGAAGGGAGCAGTTCTTC
CASSHRREQFF
>.|TRBV27|TRBJ2-2|.
TGTGCCAGCAGCTCCAACAGGTTCGCGAACACCGGGGAGCTGTTTTTT
CASSSNRFANTGELFF
>.|TRBV5-4|TRBJ2-7|.
TGTGCCAGCAGCAGATCGACAGGTCAGAGCTCCTACGAGCAGTACTTC
CASSRSTGQSSYEQYF
>.|TRBV4-2|TRBJ2-1|.
TGTGCCAGCAGCCAAGGGGATTTTGGCAATGAGCAGTTCTTC
CASSQGDFGNEQFF
>.|TRBV28|TRBJ2-3|.
TGTGCCAGCAGGGGCCAAGGATCCCCCACAGATACGCAGTATTTT
CASRGQGSPTDTQYF
>.|TRBV29-1|TRBJ1-1|once
TGCAGCGTTGAAGGGTTGGTGGGCGTGGAGGCTTTCTTT
CSVEGLVGVEAFF
>.|TRBV6-1|TRBJ1-3|.
TGTGCCAGCAGTGAGGGGGGAACTGAAAACACCATATATTTT
CASSEGGTENTIYF
>.|TRBV7-9|TRBJ1-6|.
TGTGCCAGCAGCTTGGGGATGCGGGACATACGGAATTCACCCCTCCACTTT
CASSLGMRDIRNSPLHF